One sample yielded the 28 T cell receptor beta chains listed below, sequenced in a study of shared clonotypes between healthy human individuals (dated by TCRdb to between 2020 and 2021). The method behind the library was the immunoSEQ multiplex PCR assay. This immuneACCESS table, as held by TCRdb, lists in-frame sequences with V and J called but not all clones. Of the missing ones, under half trace to an unresolved V gene in checked studies; the others have no known cause. Recorded for this sample are a few million clones; about 92% of them occurred a single time. Over 0.12% of the sample rests with the top ten. The specimen was naive CD4+ T cells sorted from blood. The intended sense of this specimen's cell subset or site label: CD45RA+ positively selected. The source is a man aged 18 to 29 in good health.

The chain couples TRBV9 to TRBJ2-2; no definite D call. V was trimmed by 3 bases and J by 6 bases, leaving 9 bases between them. The CDR3 runs 13 residues. The germline V gene encodes CDR1 SGDLS and CDR2 YYNGEE. DNA of the CDR3: TGTGCCAGCAGCGCCAATGATCCCGGGGAGCTGTTTTTT. This sequence encodes CASSANDPGELFF. Based on the CDR3 plus reference TRBV9 and TRBJ2-2, the full variable domain is DSGVTQTPKHLITATGQRVTLRCSPRSGDLSVYWYQQSLDQGLQFLIQYYNGEERAKGNILERFSAQQFPDLHSELNLSSLELGDSALYFCASSANDPGELFFGEGSRLTVL.

This rearrangement joins TRBV4-1 to TRBJ2-7, with no clear D. V lost 0 bases and J 3 bases, leaving 9 bases between the germline ends. CDR1 and CDR2 (germline): MGHRA, YSYEKL. There are 14 residues in the CDR3. Here the CDR3 reads CASSQDGWGYEQYF. The CDR3 region has the DNA TGCGCCAGCAGCCAAGATGGGTGGGGCTACGAGCAGTACTTC.

The chain uses TRBV2 and TRBJ2-7; no reliable D call. Germline V lookup: CDR1 SNHLY, CDR2 FYNNEI. Trimming shortened V by 5 bases and J by 4 bases, and 12 bases separated the two germline ends. The CDR3 extends over 13 amino acids. The CDR3 DNA reads TGTGCCAGCAGTTCCAACAAACCATACGAGCAGTACTTC. It yields the protein CASSSNKPYEQYF.

This clone was counted once. This chain connects TRBV30 to TRBJ2-1, with D possibly TRBD2 on 7 matching bases. The CDR3 is 16 residues long. The V gene lost 3 bases and the J gene lost 5 bases, with 20 bases spanning the gap. The germline V gene has CDR1 GTSNPN and CDR2 SVGIG (reference sequence). The CDR3, as DNA: TGTGCCTGGAGGGGCCGGCGGGGGCTAGGGAACAATGAGCAGTTCTTC. Protein product: CAWRGRRGLGNNEQFF.

The chain uses TRBV5-6 and TRBJ1-1; maybe TRBD1 (6 bases). The length of the CDR3 is 15 residues. Germline lookup yields CDR1 SGHDT and CDR2 YYEEEE. V was clipped by 1 base and J by 1 base, with 11 bases between them. The CDR3 spells CASSLLQGPNTEAFF. CDR3 nucleotides: TGTGCCAGCAGCTTGCTGCAGGGGCCGAACACTGAAGCTTTCTTT.

J is TRBJ1-2 and V is TRBV11-2, with 9 bases fitting TRBD1. The CDR3 has 17 amino acids. J lost 0 bases, V lost 5 bases, and 10 bases had no gene match. Germline V CDR1 and CDR2: SGHAT, FQNNGV. The CDR3 DNA is TGTGCCAGCAGCCCGGGGACAGGGAGAGCCTCTAACTATGGCTACACCTTC. This translates into CASSPGTGRASNYGYTF.

The rearrangement uses TRBV6-5 and TRBJ2-1, with D uncertain. Trimming pared 5 bases from V and 10 bases from J, leaving 9 bases between. The V gene's germline CDR1 is MNHEY and CDR2 SVGAGI. The CDR3 has 11 residues. This CDR3 is CASSTLLEQFF. CDR3 nucleotide sequence: TGTGCCAGCAGTACCCTACTAGAGCAGTTCTTC.

The rearrangement joins TRBV7-8 to TRBJ2-2; tentative D call: TRBD2 (6 bases). Germline CDR1 reads SGHVS; CDR2 reads FQNEAQ. This CDR3 spans 14 amino acids. V lost 1 base and J lost 7, with 10 bases in between. The CDR3 spells CASSLGAGGGELFF. The CDR3 DNA is TGTGCCAGCAGCTTAGGTGCCGGGGGCGGGGAGCTGTTTTTT.

This clone occurred once. The V call is TRBV6-1, the J call TRBJ2-5, with a weak D call TRBD2 (6 bases). CDR3 length equals 13 residues. Germline V gene lookup returns CDR1 MNHNS and CDR2 SASEGT. Trimming shortened V by 9 bases and J by 4 bases, and 15 bases separated the two germline ends. This CDR3 is CARRRAGRETQYF. The DNA of the CDR3 is TGTGCCAGAAGACGGGCGGGACGAGAGACCCAGTACTTC.

This chain uses TRBV16 with TRBJ2-3, with 9 positions matching TRBD2. The V segment lost 6 bases and the J segment 5 bases; nucleotides outside the gene matches: 12. CDR1 is KGHSY and CDR2 is FQNENV in the germline V gene. The CDR3 runs 16 residues. CDR3 region: CASSLRLAALGDTQYF. The CDR3 nucleotides read TGTGCCAGCAGTCTCCGACTAGCGGCGCTCGGAGATACGCAGTATTTT.

The chain uses TRBV11-2 and TRBJ2-5; 7 nucleotides match TRBD2. This CDR3 region has 15 residues. Unmatched junction bases numbered 7, after V lost 1 base and J lost 5 bases. Germline V gene lookup returns CDR1 SGHAT and CDR2 FQNNGV. CDR3 bases: TGTGCCAGCAGCTTAGGTACGGGGGGTTACGAGACCCAGTACTTC. Translation: CASSLGTGGYETQYF.

The chain couples TRBV10-3 to TRBJ2-1, with D possibly called TRBD1 or TRBD2 (5 bases each). Germline V gives CDR1 ENHRY, CDR2 SYGVKD. The CDR3 contains 13 residues. Trimming took off 10 bases at V and 4 bases at J, with 14 bases between the two ends. The CDR3 region has the DNA TGTGCCACCGGGACCGTGACGTACAATGAGCAGTTCTTC. Amino acids: CATGTVTYNEQFF.

This rearrangement joins TRBV9 to TRBJ2-5; a possible D gene is TRBD1 (6 bases). The CDR3 covers 16 residues. Germline V gene sequence: CDR1 SGDLS, CDR2 YYNGEE. V lost 3 bases to trimming and J lost 4 bases, with 19 bases between them. The CDR3 here is CASSATGRSLTETQYF. The CDR3 DNA sequence: TGTGCCAGCAGCGCAACAGGGCGATCGCTTACAGAGACCCAGTACTTC.

This clone was seen only a few times. The genes are TRBV4-1 and TRBJ1-5; 8 bases agree with TRBD1. There are 17 residues in the CDR3. V was pared by 4 bases and J by 0 bases, with 8 bases of the junction left unmatched. Germline V gene sequence: CDR1 MGHRA, CDR2 YSYEKL. The CDR3 region has the DNA TGCGCCAGCAGCCCGGGACAGGCGGCGTATAGCAATCAGCCCCAGCATTTT. Residues: CASSPGQAAYSNQPQHF.

For this clone: Other DNA variants within this sample encode the same CDR3. V and J are TRBV18 and TRBJ2-3; D is perhaps TRBD2 (5 bases). The CDR3 spans 12 residues. V lost 6 bases and J 6 bases, leaving 10 bases between the germline ends. Germline V gene sequence: CDR1 KGHSH, CDR2 LQKENI. CDR3 sequence reads: CASSRERDTQYF. DNA of the CDR3: TGTGCCAGCTCCCGCGAGCGGGATACGCAGTATTTT. The full variable domain, rest sourced from reference TRBV18 and TRBJ2-3, is NAGVMQNPRHLVRRRGQEARLRCSPMKGHSHVYWYRQLPEEGLKFMVYLQKENIIDESGMPKERFSAEFPKEGPSILRIQQVVRGDSAAYFCASSRERDTQYFGPGTRLTVL.

The chain joins TRBV14 to TRBJ2-7, with TRBD2 matching over 7 bases. Germline CDR1 SGHDN, CDR2 FVKESK. With 3 bases clipped from V and 5 bases from J, the junction kept 4 bases outside the gene matches. The CDR3 length is 13 residues. CDR3 region: CASSQDRGDEQYF. DNA of the CDR3: TGTGCCAGCAGCCAGGACCGGGGGGACGAGCAGTACTTC.

The chain combines TRBV6-6 with TRBJ1-4; maybe TRBD1 (5 bases). The CDR3 is 15 residues long. V lost 1 base to trimming and J lost 8 bases, with 14 bases between them. CDR1 and CDR2 (germline): MNHNY, SVGAGI (reference sequence). CDR3 DNA sequence: TGTGCCAGCAGTTACTACCGGGACCGAAAAGAAAAACTGTTTTTT. It yields the protein CASSYYRDRKEKLFF.

J is TRBJ2-1 and V is TRBV2, with 7 bases identical to TRBD2. The V gene end was trimmed by 8 bases and the J gene end by 6 bases; junction bases not matched to a gene: 1. The germline CDR1 and CDR2 sequences are SNHLY and FYNNEI. There are 11 residues in the CDR3. CDR3 protein: CASGRGNEQFF. The DNA of the CDR3 is TGTGCCAGCGGGAGGGGCAATGAGCAGTTCTTC.

V usage is TRBV4-1 and J usage is TRBJ2-3; possible D gene TRBD2, 6 bases. The V and J ends lost 4 bases and 4 bases respectively, with 12 bases between them. Germline-derived CDR1 and CDR2 are MGHRA and YSYEKL. The CDR3 runs to 14 residues. CDR3 sequence reads: CASSLASAPDTQYF. CDR3 in DNA: TGCGCCAGCAGCCTCGCTAGCGCCCCAGATACGCAGTATTTT.

The chain combines TRBV28 with TRBJ2-3; 11 nucleotides match TRBD2. This CDR3 contains 16 residues. CDR1 is MDHEN, CDR2 SYDVKM, per germline. The junction had 5 bases not matched to a gene; V was cut back by 5 bases and J by 1 base. The CDR3 is CASSLGTSGGTDTQYF. As DNA, the CDR3 is TGTGCCAGCAGTCTAGGGACTAGCGGAGGCACAGATACGCAGTATTTT. Full variable domain (rest looked up from reference TRBV28 and TRBJ2-3): DVKVTQSSRYLVKRTGEKVFLECVQDMDHENMFWYRQDPGLGLRLIYFSYDVKMKEKGDIPEGYSVSREKKERFSLILESASTNQTSMYLCASSLGTSGGTDTQYFGPGTRLTVL.

The chain joins TRBV10-3 to TRBJ2-6; the D gene is possibly TRBD2 (5 bases). The CDR3 totals 16 residues. Germline loops: CDR1 ENHRY, CDR2 SYGVKD. V was trimmed by 4 bases and J by 4 bases, leaving 14 bases between them. CDR3 residues: CAISGPGGPGANVLTF. The CDR3 region has the DNA TGTGCCATCAGTGGCCCGGGCGGGCCCGGGGCCAACGTCCTGACTTTC.

The CDR3 loop reads CASSENRGFAEAFF. CDR3 nucleotides: TGTGCCAGCAGTGAGAACAGGGGATTCGCTGAAGCTTTCTTT. This chain connects TRBV2 to TRBJ1-1, with 7 bases lining up with TRBD1. Germline CDR1 is SNHLY and CDR2 is FYNNEI. With 3 bases clipped from V and 6 bases from J, the junction kept 7 bases outside the gene matches. The CDR3 spans 14 residues.

The gene calls are TRBV10-3 and TRBJ2-7; D is possibly TRBD2 (6 bases). Germline assignment: CDR1 ENHRY and CDR2 SYGVKD. There are 14 residues in the CDR3. V was clipped by 0 bases and J by 7 bases, with 13 bases between them. The CDR3 reads CAISESAGRAEQYF. Here the CDR3 DNA reads TGTGCCATCAGTGAGTCCGCGGGGCGGGCGGAGCAGTACTTC.

The genes are TRBV2 and TRBJ1-5, with D perhaps matching TRBD1 (6 bases). CDR1 and CDR2 (germline): SNHLY, FYNNEI. The CDR3 length is 14 residues. Trimming left V 4 bases short and J 4 bases short, with 11 bases between. The DNA for the CDR3 is TGTGCCAGCAGTGCGAACAGGGCAAATCAGCCCCAGCATTTT. Its protein is CASSANRANQPQHF.

With regard to this clone: Other DNA sequences in the same sample also yield this CDR3. V is TRBV5-4 and J is TRBJ2-3, with TRBD2 matching 10 bases. The junction had 0 bases not matched to a gene; V was cut back by 0 bases and J by 5 bases. This CDR3 is built from 14 residues. The germline V gene encodes CDR1 SGHNT and CDR2 YYREEE (reference sequence). This CDR3 is CASSLGLAGDTQYF. The CDR3 region has the DNA TGTGCCAGCAGCTTGGGACTAGCGGGAGATACGCAGTATTTT.

The chain links TRBV5-4 to TRBJ2-7; 12 bases match TRBD2. Trimming took 2 bases from V and 4 from J; bases not matched to a gene: 10. Germline assignment: CDR1 SGHNT and CDR2 YYREEE (reference sequence). The length of the CDR3 is 17 residues. The CDR3 reads CASSFRRTSGIGYEQYF. The CDR3, as DNA: TGTGCCAGCAGCTTCCGTCGGACTAGCGGGATCGGTTACGAGCAGTACTTC. Supplemented by reference TRBV5-4 and TRBJ2-7, the full variable domain reads ETGVTQSPTHLIKTRGQQVTLRCSSQSGHNTVSWYQQALGQGPQFIFQYYREEENGRGNFPPRFSGLQFPNYSSELNVNALELDDSALYLCASSFRRTSGIGYEQYFGPGTRLTVT.

On this clone itself: At the DNA level, this CDR3 is encoded by other sequences in the same sample as well. V is TRBV5-4 and J is TRBJ2-2; D is unresolved. Deletions cut 2 bases from V and 1 base from J, with 6 bases between. Germline loops: CDR1 SGHNT, CDR2 YYREEE (reference sequence). CDR3 length: 14 residues. Written as DNA, the CDR3 is TGTGCCAGCAGCTTAGCAGGGAACACCGGGGAGCTGTTTTTT. Translated, it gives CASSLAGNTGELFF.

This clone was detected only once. The rearrangement uses TRBV19 and TRBJ2-4; D unclear. The germline V and J ends were trimmed by 3 bases and 0 bases, with 9 bases remaining between them. CDR1 and CDR2 from the germline V gene are LNHDA and SQIVND (reference sequence). The CDR3 has 15 residues. CDR3: CASSMPDLAKNIQYF. DNA for the CDR3: TGTGCCAGTAGTATGCCAGATCTAGCCAAAAACATTCAGTACTTC.